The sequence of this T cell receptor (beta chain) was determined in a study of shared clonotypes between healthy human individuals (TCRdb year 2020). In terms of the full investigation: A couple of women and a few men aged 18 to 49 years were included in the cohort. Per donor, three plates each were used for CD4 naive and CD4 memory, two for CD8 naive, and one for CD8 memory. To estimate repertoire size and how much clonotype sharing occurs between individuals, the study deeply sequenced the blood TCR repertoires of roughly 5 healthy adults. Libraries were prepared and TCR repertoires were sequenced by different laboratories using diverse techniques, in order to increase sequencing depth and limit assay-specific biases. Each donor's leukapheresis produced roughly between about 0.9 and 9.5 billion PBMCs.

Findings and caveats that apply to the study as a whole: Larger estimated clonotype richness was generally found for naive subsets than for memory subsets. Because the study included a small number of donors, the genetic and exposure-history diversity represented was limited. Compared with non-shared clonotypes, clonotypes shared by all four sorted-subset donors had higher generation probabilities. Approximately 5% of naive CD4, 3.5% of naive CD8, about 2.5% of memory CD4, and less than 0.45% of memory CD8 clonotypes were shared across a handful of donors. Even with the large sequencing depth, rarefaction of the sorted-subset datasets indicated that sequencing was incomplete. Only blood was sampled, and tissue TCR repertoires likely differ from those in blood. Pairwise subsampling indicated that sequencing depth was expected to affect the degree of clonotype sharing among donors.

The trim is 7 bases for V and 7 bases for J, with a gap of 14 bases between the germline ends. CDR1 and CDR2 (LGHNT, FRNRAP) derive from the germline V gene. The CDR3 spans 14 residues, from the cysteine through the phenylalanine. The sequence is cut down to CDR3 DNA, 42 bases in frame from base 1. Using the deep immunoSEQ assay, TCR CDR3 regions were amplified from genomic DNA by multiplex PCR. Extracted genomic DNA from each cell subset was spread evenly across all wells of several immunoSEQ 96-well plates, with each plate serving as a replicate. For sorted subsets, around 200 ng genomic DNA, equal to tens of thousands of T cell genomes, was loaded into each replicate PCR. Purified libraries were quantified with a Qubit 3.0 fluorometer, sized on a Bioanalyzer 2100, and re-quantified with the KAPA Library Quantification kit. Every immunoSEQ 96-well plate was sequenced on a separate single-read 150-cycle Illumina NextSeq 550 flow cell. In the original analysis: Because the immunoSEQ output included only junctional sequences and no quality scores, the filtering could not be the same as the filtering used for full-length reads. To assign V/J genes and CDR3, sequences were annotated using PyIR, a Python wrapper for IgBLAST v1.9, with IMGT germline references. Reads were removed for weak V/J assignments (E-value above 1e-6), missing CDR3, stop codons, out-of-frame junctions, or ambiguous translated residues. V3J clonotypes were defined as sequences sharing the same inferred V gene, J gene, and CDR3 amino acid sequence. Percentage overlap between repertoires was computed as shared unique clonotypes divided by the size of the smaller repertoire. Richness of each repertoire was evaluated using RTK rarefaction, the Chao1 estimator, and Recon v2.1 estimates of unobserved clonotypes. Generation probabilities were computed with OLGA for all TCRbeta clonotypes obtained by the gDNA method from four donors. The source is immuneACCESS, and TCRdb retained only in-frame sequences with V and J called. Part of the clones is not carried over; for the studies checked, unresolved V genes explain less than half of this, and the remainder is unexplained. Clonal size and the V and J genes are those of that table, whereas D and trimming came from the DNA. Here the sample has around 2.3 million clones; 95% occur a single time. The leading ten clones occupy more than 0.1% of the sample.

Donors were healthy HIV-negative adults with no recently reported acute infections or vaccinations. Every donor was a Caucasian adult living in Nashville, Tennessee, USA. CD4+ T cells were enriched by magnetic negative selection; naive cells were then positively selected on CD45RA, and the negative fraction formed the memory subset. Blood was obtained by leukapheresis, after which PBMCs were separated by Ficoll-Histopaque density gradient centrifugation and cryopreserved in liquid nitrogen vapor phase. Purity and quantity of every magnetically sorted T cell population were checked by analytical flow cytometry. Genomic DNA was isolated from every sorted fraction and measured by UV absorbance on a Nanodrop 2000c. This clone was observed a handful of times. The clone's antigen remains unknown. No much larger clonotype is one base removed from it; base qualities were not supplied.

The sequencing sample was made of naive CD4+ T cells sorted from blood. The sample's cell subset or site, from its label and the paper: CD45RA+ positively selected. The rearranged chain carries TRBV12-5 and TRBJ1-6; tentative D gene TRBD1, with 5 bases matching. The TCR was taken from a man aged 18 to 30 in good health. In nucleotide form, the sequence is TGTGCTAGTGCCTCGGGACCACCGAATTCACCCCTCCACTTT. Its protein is CASASGPPNSPLHF.